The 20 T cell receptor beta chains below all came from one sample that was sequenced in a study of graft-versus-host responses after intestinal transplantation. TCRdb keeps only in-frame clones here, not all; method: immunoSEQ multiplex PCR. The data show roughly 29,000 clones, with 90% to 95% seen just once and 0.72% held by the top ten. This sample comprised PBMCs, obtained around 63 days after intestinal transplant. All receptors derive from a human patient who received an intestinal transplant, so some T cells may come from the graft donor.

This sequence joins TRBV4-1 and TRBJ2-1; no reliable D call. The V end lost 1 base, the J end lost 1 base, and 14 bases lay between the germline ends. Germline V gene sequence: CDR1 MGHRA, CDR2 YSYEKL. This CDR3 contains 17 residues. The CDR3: CASSQVEGSISYNEQFF. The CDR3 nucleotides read TGCGCCAGCAGCCAAGTGGAAGGTAGTATATCCTACAATGAGCAGTTCTTC.

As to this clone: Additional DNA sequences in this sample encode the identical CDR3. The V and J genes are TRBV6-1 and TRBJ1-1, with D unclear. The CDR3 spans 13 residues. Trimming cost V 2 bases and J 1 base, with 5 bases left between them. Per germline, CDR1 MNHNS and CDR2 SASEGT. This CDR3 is CASSERENTEAFF. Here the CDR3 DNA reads TGTGCCAGCAGTGAAAGGGAGAACACTGAAGCTTTCTTT.

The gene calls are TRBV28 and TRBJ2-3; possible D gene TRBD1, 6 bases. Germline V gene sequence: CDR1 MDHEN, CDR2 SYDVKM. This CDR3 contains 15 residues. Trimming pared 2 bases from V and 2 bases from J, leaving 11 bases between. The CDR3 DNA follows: TGTGCCAGCAGTTTACTGACAGGAGCCACAGATACGCAGTATTTT. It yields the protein CASSLLTGATDTQYF.

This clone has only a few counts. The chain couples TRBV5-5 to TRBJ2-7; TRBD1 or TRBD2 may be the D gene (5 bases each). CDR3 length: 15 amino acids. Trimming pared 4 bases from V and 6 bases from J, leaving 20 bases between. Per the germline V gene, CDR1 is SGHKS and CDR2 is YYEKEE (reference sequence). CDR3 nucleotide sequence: TGTGCCAGCAGCCTCTCGGGGACCTCCTTGTCCGAGCAGTACTTC. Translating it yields CASSLSGTSLSEQYF.

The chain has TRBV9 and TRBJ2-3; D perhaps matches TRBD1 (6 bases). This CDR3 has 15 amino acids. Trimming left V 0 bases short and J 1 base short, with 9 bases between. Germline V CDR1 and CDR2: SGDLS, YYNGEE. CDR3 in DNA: TGTGCCAGCAGCGTAGCCCCAGGGGGCACAGATACGCAGTATTTT. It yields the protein CASSVAPGGTDTQYF.

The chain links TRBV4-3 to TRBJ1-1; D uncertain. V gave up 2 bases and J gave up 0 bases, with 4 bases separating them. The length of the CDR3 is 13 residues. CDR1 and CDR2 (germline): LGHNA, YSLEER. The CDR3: CASSQSLNTEAFF. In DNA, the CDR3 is TGCGCCAGCAGCCAATCCCTGAACACTGAAGCTTTCTTT.

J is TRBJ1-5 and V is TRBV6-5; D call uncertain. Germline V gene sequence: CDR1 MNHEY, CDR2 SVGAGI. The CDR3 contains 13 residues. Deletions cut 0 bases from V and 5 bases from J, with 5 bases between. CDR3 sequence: CASSYSLDQPQHF. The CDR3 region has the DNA TGTGCCAGCAGTTACTCCCTTGATCAGCCCCAGCATTTT.

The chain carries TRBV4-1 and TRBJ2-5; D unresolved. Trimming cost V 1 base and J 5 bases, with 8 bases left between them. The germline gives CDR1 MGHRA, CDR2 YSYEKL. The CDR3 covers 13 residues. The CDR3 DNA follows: TGCGCCAGCAGCCAAGTTATTATGGAGACCCAGTACTTC. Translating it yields CASSQVIMETQYF.

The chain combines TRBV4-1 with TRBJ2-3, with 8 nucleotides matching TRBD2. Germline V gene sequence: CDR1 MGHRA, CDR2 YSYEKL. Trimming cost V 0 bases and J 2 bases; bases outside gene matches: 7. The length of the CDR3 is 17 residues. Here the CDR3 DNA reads TGCGCCAGCAGCCAAGATCCGAGCGGGAGTGCCACAGATACGCAGTATTTT. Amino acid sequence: CASSQDPSGSATDTQYF.

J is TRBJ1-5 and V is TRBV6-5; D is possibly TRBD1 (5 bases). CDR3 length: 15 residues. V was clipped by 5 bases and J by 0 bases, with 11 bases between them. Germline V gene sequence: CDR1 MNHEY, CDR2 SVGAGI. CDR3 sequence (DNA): TGTGCCAGCAGTCCTAGACAGAATAGCAATCAGCCCCAGCATTTT. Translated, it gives CASSPRQNSNQPQHF.

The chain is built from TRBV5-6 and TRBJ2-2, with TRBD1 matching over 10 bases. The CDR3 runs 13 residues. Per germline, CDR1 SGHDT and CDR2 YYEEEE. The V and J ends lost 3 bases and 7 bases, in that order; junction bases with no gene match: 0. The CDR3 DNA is TGTGCCAGCAGCTGGACAGGGGGCGGGGAGCTGTTTTTT. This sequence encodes CASSWTGGGELFF.

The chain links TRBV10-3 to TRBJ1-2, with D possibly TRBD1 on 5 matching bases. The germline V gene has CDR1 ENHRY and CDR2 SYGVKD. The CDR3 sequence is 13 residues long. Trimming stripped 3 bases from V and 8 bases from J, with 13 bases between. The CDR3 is CAISERDGLGYTF. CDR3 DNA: TGTGCCATCAGTGAAAGGGACGGGTTGGGCTACACCTTC.

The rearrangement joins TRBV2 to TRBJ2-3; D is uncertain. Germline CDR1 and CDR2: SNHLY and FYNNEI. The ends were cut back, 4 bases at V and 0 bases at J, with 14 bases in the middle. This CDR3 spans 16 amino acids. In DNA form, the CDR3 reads TGTGCCAGCAGTGGTGTGGGCATCGAAAGCACAGATACGCAGTATTTT. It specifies CASSGVGIESTDTQYF.

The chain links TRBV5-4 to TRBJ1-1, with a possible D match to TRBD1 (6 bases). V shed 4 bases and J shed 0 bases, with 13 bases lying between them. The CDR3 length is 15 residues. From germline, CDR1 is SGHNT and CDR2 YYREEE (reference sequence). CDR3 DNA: TGTGCCAGCAGCGAGAGGGGGGGCATGAACACTGAAGCTTTCTTT. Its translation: CASSERGGMNTEAFF.

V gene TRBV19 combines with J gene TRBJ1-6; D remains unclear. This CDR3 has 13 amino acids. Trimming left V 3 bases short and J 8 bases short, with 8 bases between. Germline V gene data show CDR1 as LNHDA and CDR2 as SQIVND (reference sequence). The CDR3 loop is CASSMMGDSPLHF. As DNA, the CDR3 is TGTGCCAGTAGTATGATGGGCGATTCACCCCTCCACTTT.

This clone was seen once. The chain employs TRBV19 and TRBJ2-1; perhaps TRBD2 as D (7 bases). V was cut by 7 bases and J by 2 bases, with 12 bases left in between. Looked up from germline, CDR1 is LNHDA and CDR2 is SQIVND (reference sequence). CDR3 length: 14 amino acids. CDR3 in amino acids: CASTVGGPYNEQFF. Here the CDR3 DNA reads TGTGCCAGTACGGTGGGGGGGCCCTACAATGAGCAGTTCTTC.

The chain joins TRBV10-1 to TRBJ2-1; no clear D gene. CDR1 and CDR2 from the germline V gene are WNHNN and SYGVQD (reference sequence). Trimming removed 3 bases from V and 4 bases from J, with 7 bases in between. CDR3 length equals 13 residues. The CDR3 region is CASSDSGYNEQFF. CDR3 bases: TGCGCCAGCAGTGATTCCGGTTACAATGAGCAGTTCTTC.

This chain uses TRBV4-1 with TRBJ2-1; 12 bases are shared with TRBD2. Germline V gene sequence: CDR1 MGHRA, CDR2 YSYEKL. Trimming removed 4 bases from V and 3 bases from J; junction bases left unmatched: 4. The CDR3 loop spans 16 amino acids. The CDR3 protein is CASSLSTSGGYNEQFF. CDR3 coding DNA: TGCGCCAGCAGCCTCTCGACTAGCGGGGGCTACAATGAGCAGTTCTTC.

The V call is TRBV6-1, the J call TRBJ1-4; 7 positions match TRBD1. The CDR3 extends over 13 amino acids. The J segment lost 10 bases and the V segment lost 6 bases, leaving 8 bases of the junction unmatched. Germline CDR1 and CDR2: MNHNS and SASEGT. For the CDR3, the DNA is TGTGCCAGCAGGTTCAGGGGGTGGGCAAAACTGTTTTTT. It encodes CASRFRGWAKLFF.

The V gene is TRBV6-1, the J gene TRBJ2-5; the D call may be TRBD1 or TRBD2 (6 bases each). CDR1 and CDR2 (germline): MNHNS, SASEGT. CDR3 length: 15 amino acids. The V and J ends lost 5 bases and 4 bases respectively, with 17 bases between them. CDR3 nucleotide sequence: TGTGCCAGCAGTTCCCACTACGGAGGGGGAGAGACCCAGTACTTC. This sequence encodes CASSSHYGGGETQYF.